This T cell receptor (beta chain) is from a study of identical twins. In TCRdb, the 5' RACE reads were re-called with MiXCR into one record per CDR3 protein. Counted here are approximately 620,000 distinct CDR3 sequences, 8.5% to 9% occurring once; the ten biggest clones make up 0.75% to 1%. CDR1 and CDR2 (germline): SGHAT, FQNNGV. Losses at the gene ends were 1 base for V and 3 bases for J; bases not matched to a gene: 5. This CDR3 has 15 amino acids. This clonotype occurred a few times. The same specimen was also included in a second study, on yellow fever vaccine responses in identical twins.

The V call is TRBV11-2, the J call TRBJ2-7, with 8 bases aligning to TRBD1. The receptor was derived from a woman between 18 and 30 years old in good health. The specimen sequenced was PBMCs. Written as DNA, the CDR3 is TGTGCCAGCAGCTTAGGCCCAGGGGGCGTCTACGAGCAGTACTTC. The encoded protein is CASSLGPGGVYEQYF.